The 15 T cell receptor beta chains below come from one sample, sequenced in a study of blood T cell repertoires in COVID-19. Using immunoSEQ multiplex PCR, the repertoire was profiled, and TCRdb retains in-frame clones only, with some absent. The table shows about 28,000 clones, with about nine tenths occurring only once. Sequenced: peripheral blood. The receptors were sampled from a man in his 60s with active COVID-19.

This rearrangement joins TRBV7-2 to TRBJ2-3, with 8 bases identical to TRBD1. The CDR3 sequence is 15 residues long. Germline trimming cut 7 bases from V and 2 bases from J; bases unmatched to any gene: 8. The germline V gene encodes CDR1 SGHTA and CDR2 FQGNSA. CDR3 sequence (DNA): TGTGCCAGCACCCCTCACAGGGGGACCACAGATACGCAGTATTTT. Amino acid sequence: CASTPHRGTTDTQYF.

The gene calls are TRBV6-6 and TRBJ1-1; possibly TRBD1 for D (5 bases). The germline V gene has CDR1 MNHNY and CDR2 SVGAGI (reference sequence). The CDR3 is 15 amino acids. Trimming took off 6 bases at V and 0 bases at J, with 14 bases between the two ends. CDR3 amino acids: CASREGNTMNTEAFF. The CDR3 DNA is TGTGCCAGCAGGGAGGGGAATACGATGAACACTGAAGCTTTCTTT.

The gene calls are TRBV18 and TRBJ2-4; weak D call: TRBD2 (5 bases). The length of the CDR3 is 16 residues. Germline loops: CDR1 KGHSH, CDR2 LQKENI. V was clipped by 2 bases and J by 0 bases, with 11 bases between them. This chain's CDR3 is CASSPSNGLAKNIQYF. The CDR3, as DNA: TGTGCCAGCTCACCATCTAACGGACTAGCCAAAAACATTCAGTACTTC.

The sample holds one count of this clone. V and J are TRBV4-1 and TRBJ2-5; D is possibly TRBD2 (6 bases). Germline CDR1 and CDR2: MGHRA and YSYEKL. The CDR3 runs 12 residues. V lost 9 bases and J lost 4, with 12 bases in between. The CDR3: CASGGVRETQYF. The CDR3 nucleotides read TGCGCCAGTGGCGGGGTGAGAGAGACCCAGTACTTC.

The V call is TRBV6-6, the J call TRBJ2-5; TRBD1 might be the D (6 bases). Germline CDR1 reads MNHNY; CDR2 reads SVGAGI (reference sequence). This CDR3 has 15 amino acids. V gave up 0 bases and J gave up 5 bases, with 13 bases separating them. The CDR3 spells CASSYSQGRGETQYF. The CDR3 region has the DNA TGTGCCAGCAGTTACTCCCAGGGGCGCGGGGAGACCCAGTACTTC.

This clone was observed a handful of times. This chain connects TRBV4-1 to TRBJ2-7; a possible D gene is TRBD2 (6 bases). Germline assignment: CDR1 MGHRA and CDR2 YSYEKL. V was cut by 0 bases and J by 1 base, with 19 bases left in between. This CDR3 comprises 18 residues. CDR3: CASSQDWSGQELSYEQYF. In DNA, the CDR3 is TGCGCCAGCAGCCAAGACTGGAGCGGGCAGGAGCTTTCCTACGAGCAGTACTTC.

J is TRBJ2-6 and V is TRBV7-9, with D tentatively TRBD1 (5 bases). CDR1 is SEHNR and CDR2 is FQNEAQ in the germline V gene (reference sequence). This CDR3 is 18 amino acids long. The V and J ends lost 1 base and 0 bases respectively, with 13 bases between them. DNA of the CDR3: TGTGCCAGCAGCTTAGGGCAGGGCCCCAGCTCTGGGGCCAACGTCCTGACTTTC. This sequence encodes CASSLGQGPSSGANVLTF.

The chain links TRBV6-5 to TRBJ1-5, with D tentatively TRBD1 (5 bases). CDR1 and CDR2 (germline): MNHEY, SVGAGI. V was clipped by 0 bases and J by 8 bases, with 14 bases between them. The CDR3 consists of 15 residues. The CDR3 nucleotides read TGTGCCAGCAGTTACTCATTCCGCAGGGAAGAGCCCCAGCATTTT. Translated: CASSYSFRREEPQHF.

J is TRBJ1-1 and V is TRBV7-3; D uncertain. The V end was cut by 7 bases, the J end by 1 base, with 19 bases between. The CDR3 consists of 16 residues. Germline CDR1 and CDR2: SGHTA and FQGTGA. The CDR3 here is CASTVGWAAENTEAFF. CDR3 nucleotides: TGTGCCAGCACCGTCGGGTGGGCAGCGGAGAACACTGAAGCTTTCTTT.

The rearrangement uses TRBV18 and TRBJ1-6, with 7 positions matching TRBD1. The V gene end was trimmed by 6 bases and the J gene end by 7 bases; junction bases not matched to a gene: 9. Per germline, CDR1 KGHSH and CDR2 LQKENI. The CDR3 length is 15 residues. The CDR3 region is CASSVQGDWNSPLHF. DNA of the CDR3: TGTGCCAGCTCCGTCCAGGGGGATTGGAATTCACCCCTCCACTTT.

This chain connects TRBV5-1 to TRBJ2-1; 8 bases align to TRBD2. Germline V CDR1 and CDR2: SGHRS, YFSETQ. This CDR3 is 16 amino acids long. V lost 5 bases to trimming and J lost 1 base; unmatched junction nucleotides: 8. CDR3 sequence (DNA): TGCGCCAGCAGGTTAGTAGCGGGGAGTTCCTACAATGAGCAGTTCTTC. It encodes CASRLVAGSSYNEQFF.

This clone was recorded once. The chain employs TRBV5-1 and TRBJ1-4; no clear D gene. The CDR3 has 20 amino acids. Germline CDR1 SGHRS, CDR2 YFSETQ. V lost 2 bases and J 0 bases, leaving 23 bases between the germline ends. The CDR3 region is CASSFNGRYTPYATNEKLFF. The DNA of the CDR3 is TGCGCCAGCAGCTTCAACGGCAGGTATACCCCATATGCAACTAATGAAAAACTGTTTTTT.

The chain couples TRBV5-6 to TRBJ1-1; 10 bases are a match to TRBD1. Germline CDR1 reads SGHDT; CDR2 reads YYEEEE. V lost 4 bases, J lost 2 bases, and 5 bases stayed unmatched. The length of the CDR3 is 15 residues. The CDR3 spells CASSVLTGGNTEAFF. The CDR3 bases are TGTGCCAGCAGCGTACTGACAGGGGGCAACACTGAAGCTTTCTTT. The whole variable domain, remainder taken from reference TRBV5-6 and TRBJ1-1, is DAGVTQSPTHLIKTRGQQVTLRCSPKSGHDTVSWYQQALGQGPQFIFQYYEEEERQRGNFPDRFSGHQFPNYSSELNVNALLLGDSALYLCASSVLTGGNTEAFFGQGTRLTVV.

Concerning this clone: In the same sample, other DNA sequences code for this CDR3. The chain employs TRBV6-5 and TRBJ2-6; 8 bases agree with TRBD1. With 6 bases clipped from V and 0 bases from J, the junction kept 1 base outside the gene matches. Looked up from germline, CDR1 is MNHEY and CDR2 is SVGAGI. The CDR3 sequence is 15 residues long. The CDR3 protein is CASRTGGSGANVLTF. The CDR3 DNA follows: TGTGCCAGCAGAACAGGGGGCTCTGGGGCCAACGTCCTGACTTTC.

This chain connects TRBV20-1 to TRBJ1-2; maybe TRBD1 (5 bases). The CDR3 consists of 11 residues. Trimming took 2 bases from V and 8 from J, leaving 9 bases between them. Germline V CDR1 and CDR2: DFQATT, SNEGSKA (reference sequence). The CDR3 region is CSARSTAGYTF. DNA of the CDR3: TGCAGTGCTAGATCGACAGCCGGCTACACCTTC.